This T cell receptor (beta chain) was sequenced for a study of beta chain features in type 1 diabetes. Germline lookup yields CDR1 SGHTA and CDR2 FQGTGA. After removal of 8 bases from V and 6 bases from J, the junction contained 3 bases not matched to a gene. The CDR3 sequence is 13 residues long. Reverse transcribing all isolated RNA meant expressed TCRB transcripts were sequenced. Clones were sequenced by immunoSEQ multiplex PCR, and TCRdb holds only the in-frame ones, with some missing. The data contain roughly 500,000 clones, 10% to 12% of them singletons. The TCR was taken from a woman aged 18-29 years in good health. The chain links TRBV7-3 to TRBJ1-5; 11 bases match TRBD1. Sequencing input: naive CD4+ T cells from blood. DNA for the CDR3: TGTGCCAGCTCCGGGACAGGGGGTCAGCCCCAGCATTTT. This sequence encodes CASSGTGGQPQHF.